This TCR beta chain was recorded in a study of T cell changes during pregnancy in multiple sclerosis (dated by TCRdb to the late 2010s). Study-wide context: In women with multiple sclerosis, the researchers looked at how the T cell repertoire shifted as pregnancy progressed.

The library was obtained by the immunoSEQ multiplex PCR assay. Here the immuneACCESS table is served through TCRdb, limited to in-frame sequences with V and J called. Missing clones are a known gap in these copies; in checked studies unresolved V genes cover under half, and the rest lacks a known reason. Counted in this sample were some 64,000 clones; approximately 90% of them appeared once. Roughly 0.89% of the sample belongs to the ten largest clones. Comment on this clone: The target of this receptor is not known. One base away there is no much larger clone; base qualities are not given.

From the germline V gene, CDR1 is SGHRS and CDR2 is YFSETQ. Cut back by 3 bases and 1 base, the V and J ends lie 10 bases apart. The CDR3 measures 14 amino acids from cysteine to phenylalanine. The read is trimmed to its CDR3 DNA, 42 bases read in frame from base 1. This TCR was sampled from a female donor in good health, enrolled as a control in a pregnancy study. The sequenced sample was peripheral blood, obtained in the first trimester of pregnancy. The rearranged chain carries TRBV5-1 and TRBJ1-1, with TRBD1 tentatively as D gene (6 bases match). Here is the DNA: TGCGCCAGCAGCTATGGACAGACGAACACTGAAGCTTTCTTT. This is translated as CASSYGQTNTEAFF.